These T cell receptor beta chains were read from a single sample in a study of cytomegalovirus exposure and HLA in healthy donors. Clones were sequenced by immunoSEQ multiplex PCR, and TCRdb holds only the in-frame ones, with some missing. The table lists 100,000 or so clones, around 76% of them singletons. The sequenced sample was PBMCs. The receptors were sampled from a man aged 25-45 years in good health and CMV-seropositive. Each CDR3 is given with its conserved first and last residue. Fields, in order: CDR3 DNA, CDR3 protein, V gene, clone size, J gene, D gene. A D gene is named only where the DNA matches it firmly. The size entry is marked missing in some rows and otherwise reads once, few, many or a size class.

CDR3 DNA: TGTGCCAGTAGTATAGAGGGGACAGGGGTTCAGCCCCAGCATTTT
CDR3 protein: CASSIEGTGVQPQHF
V gene: TRBV19
clone size: few
J gene: TRBJ1-5
D gene: TRBD1

CDR3 DNA: TGCGCCAGCAGCCAGCAAGGCCACGCGGGGGGGCAAAATGAGCAGTTCTTC
CDR3 protein: CASSQQGHAGGQNEQFF
V gene: TRBV4-3
clone size: -
J gene: TRBJ2-1
D gene: TRBD2

CDR3 DNA: TGTGCCAGCATAGGGGGTGCTAATGAAAAACTGTTTTTT
CDR3 protein: CASIGGANEKLFF
V gene: TRBV28
clone size: -
J gene: TRBJ1-4
D gene: -

CDR3 DNA: TGTGCCAGCAGCTTAGGAGGATCCTACATTCAGTACTTC
CDR3 protein: CASSLGGSYIQYF
V gene: TRBV7-2
clone size: -
J gene: TRBJ2-4
D gene: -

CDR3 DNA: TGTGCCAGCAGCCTCACAACGAACACTGAAGCTTTCTTT
CDR3 protein: CASSLTTNTEAFF
V gene: TRBV7-9
clone size: few
J gene: TRBJ1-1
D gene: -

CDR3 DNA: TGCGCCAGCAGCCAAGTAGACTTGATCTCCTACAATGAGCAGTTCTTC
CDR3 protein: CASSQVDLISYNEQFF
V gene: TRBV4-1
clone size: few
J gene: TRBJ2-1
D gene: -

CDR3 DNA: TGCGCCAGCAGCACGGGTGCGGGAGAGACCCAGTACTTC
CDR3 protein: CASSTGAGETQYF
V gene: TRBV5-1
clone size: -
J gene: TRBJ2-5
D gene: -

CDR3 DNA: TGTGCCAGCAGCCCCGAGGGCACTGAAGCTTTCTTT
CDR3 protein: CASSPEGTEAFF
V gene: TRBV9
clone size: -
J gene: TRBJ1-1
D gene: -

CDR3 DNA: TGTGCCAGCAGCCCTACTAGCGGACCCTACAATGAGCAGTTCTTC
CDR3 protein: CASSPTSGPYNEQFF
V gene: TRBV7-3
clone size: -
J gene: TRBJ2-1
D gene: TRBD2

CDR3 DNA: TGTGCCAGCAGCTTAGGGAGGGGCACCGGGGAGCTGTTTTTT
CDR3 protein: CASSLGRGTGELFF
V gene: TRBV11-3
clone size: -
J gene: TRBJ2-2
D gene: -

CDR3 DNA: TGTGCCAGCAGCTGGGCGGGGGGATTGTTGGATACGCAGTATTTT
CDR3 protein: CASSWAGGLLDTQYF
V gene: TRBV5-6
clone size: -
J gene: TRBJ2-3
D gene: TRBD2